The rows below give T cell receptor beta chains drawn from one sample of a study of blood T cell repertoires in COVID-19. Repertoires were generated with immunoSEQ multiplex PCR, while TCRdb's copy carries only in-frame clones and drops some. Among roughly 180,000 clones listed, approximately 79% were seen once. What was sequenced was peripheral blood. The receptors were sampled from a man in his sixties with active or convalescent COVID-19. Both conserved end residues are part of each CDR3. D genes are given only for firm matches. Clone size, where shown, is once, few, many, or a class for clones that have expanded.

clone_size: .; d_call: TRBD1; j_call: TRBJ1-2; v_call: TRBV6-5; cdr3_nt: TGTGCCAGCAGTTACCGACAGGGCGCCCTTGGGGGCTACACCTTC; cdr3_aa: CASSYRQGALGGYTF
clone_size: once; d_call: TRBD2; j_call: TRBJ2-7; v_call: TRBV28; cdr3_nt: TGTGCCACTAGCGGGAGCCCCTACGAGCAGTACTTC; cdr3_aa: CATSGSPYEQYF
clone_size: few; d_call: TRBD2; j_call: TRBJ2-1; v_call: TRBV5-4; cdr3_nt: TGTGCCAGCAGCTCGGGACTAGCGGGAGGGATTGAGCAGTTCTTC; cdr3_aa: CASSSGLAGGIEQFF
clone_size: .; d_call: .; j_call: TRBJ2-2; v_call: TRBV25-1; cdr3_nt: TGTGCCAGCAGTGAATATAGCAGGGCCACCGGGGAGCTGTTTTTT; cdr3_aa: CASSEYSRATGELFF
clone_size: .; d_call: .; j_call: TRBJ2-4; v_call: TRBV19; cdr3_nt: TGTGCCAGTCTTGGGTTAGCCCCGGGAAACAAAAACATTCAGTACTTC; cdr3_aa: CASLGLAPGNKNIQYF
clone_size: .; d_call: .; j_call: TRBJ2-6; v_call: TRBV7-3; cdr3_nt: TGTGCCAGCAGCTTAGGGGGACTGGCTGGGGCCAACGTCCTGACTTTC; cdr3_aa: CASSLGGLAGANVLTF
clone_size: .; d_call: TRBD2; j_call: TRBJ2-3; v_call: TRBV5-4; cdr3_nt: TGTGCCAGCAGCTTCAGACTAGCGCCGACAGATACGCAGTATTTT; cdr3_aa: CASSFRLAPTDTQYF
clone_size: .; d_call: TRBD1; j_call: TRBJ1-6; v_call: TRBV9; cdr3_nt: TGTGCCAGCAGCAACAGGGGAAATAATTCACCCCTCCACTTT; cdr3_aa: CASSNRGNNSPLHF
clone_size: .; d_call: TRBD1; j_call: TRBJ1-2; v_call: TRBV11-2; cdr3_nt: TGTGCCAGCAGCTTAGCCTCCGGGACAGGGGGAGGTGGCTACACCTTC; cdr3_aa: CASSLASGTGGGGYTF
clone_size: .; d_call: .; j_call: TRBJ2-7; v_call: TRBV28; cdr3_nt: TGTGCCAGCAGTTCCCTAGGGGGGGCCAACGAGCAGTACTTC; cdr3_aa: CASSSLGGANEQYF
clone_size: .; d_call: TRBD1; j_call: TRBJ1-1; v_call: TRBV29-1; cdr3_nt: TGCAGCGTTCCTCACCCAGGGGGCTTCACTGAAGCTTTCTTT; cdr3_aa: CSVPHPGGFTEAFF
clone_size: .; d_call: .; j_call: TRBJ2-1; v_call: TRBV29-1; cdr3_nt: TGCAGCGTTGAAGTGAGCAGGGGAGATGAGCAGTTCTTC; cdr3_aa: CSVEVSRGDEQFF
clone_size: .; d_call: .; j_call: TRBJ2-5; v_call: TRBV6-5; cdr3_nt: TGTGCCAGCAGTTCCATTGATACGACGAGGGAGACCCAGTACTTC; cdr3_aa: CASSSIDTTRETQYF
clone_size: once; d_call: .; j_call: TRBJ2-7; v_call: TRBV7-9; cdr3_nt: TGTGCCAGCAGCAAAACGGGGTTCTACGAGCAGTACTTC; cdr3_aa: CASSKTGFYEQYF
clone_size: .; d_call: .; j_call: TRBJ2-5; v_call: TRBV19; cdr3_nt: TGTGCCAGTAGTCTCTCACGGGCGCGGGCAGAGACCCAGTACTTC; cdr3_aa: CASSLSRARAETQYF
clone_size: .; d_call: .; j_call: TRBJ2-5; v_call: TRBV5-1; cdr3_nt: TGCGCCAGCAGCTTGGGAGTGGGAGGGGGTGAAGAGACCCAGTACTTC; cdr3_aa: CASSLGVGGGEETQYF
clone_size: .; d_call: TRBD1; j_call: TRBJ2-7; v_call: TRBV5-1; cdr3_nt: TGCGCCAGCAGCTTGGTGGGGACAGGGAAAGGCGAGCAGTACTTC; cdr3_aa: CASSLVGTGKGEQYF
clone_size: once; d_call: .; j_call: TRBJ2-1; v_call: TRBV9; cdr3_nt: TGTGCCAGCAGCGTCGATGGACAAACCTACAATGAGCAGTTCTTC; cdr3_aa: CASSVDGQTYNEQFF
clone_size: .; d_call: TRBD1; j_call: TRBJ2-1; v_call: TRBV27; cdr3_nt: TGTGCCAGCAGGTCGGGACAGGGTGTCCGCAATGAGCAGTTCTTC; cdr3_aa: CASRSGQGVRNEQFF
clone_size: once; d_call: TRBD2; j_call: TRBJ2-5; v_call: TRBV27; cdr3_nt: TGTGCCAGCAGTACGTCTAGCGGGCGGGCGAGAGGGACCCAGTACTTC; cdr3_aa: CASSTSSGRARGTQYF
clone_size: .; d_call: .; j_call: TRBJ2-3; v_call: TRBV11-2; cdr3_nt: TGTGCCAGCAGCTTAGAACAGTATACGCAGTATTTT; cdr3_aa: CASSLEQYTQYF
clone_size: .; d_call: .; j_call: TRBJ2-1; v_call: TRBV23-1; cdr3_nt: TGCGCCAGCAGTCATCCCAACCGGGAAAGCACCTACAATGAGCAGTTCTTC; cdr3_aa: CASSHPNRESTYNEQFF
clone_size: .; d_call: TRBD2; j_call: TRBJ2-1; v_call: TRBV20-1; cdr3_nt: TGCAGTGCTATTGAAGGACCGGGACTAGCGGGAGACTTGAGTGGGTACAATGAGCAGTTCTTC; cdr3_aa: CSAIEGPGLAGDLSGYNEQFF